What follows are 27 T cell receptor beta chains derived from one specimen sequenced in a study of control samples from healthy donors and cancer patients. Data came from immunoSEQ multiplex PCR; TCRdb stores just in-frame clones and leaves some out. The sample lists 65,000 to 95,000 clones, approximately 87% occurring once. The sample comprised blood. The origin of the receptors is a man aged 50-59 years in good health.

V is TRBV20-1 and J is TRBJ2-1, with D perhaps matching TRBD2 (5 bases). Trimming took 3 bases from V and 6 from J, leaving 12 bases between them. Germline V gene lookup returns CDR1 DFQATT and CDR2 SNEGSKA (reference sequence). The CDR3 is 13 amino acids. CDR3 in DNA: TGCAGTGCTAGTTCGGGGTGGCGCAATGAGCAGTTCTTC. It encodes CSASSGWRNEQFF.

This chain connects TRBV27 to TRBJ1-4; TRBD1 might be the D (5 bases). V was pared by 3 bases and J by 8 bases, with 13 bases between. This CDR3 region has 14 residues. The V gene's germline CDR1 is MNHEY and CDR2 SMNVEV (reference sequence). DNA of the CDR3: TGTGCCAGCAGTTTGAGTTGGGGGGGGGAAAAACTGTTTTTT. It translates to CASSLSWGGEKLFF.

V and J are TRBV18 and TRBJ2-3; D uncertain. This CDR3 is 13 amino acids long. V was trimmed by 2 bases and J by 4 bases, leaving 7 bases between them. Germline CDR1 KGHSH, CDR2 LQKENI. CDR3 region: CASSPIVSDTQYF. The CDR3 coding sequence is TGTGCCAGCTCACCAATAGTCTCAGATACGCAGTATTTT.

The CDR3 nucleotides read TGTGCCACCAGTGATTTGGAGGGCTACAATGAGCAGTTCTTC. Residues: CATSDLEGYNEQFF. J is TRBJ2-1 and V is TRBV24-1; tentatively, D is TRBD2 (5 bases). CDR3 length: 14 amino acids. Trimming took 0 bases from V and 3 from J, leaving 5 bases between them. CDR1 and CDR2 from the germline V gene are KGHDR and SFDVKD.

The rearrangement uses TRBV5-6 and TRBJ1-2, with D possibly TRBD1 on 6 matching bases. Trimming removed 1 base from V and 7 bases from J, with 8 bases in between. Germline V gene lookup returns CDR1 SGHDT and CDR2 YYEEEE. The CDR3 runs 12 residues. This chain's CDR3 is CASSLRGSGYTF. The CDR3 nucleotides are TGTGCCAGCAGCTTGAGGGGGTCTGGCTACACCTTC.

This chain links TRBV7-8 with TRBJ2-7; possibly TRBD1 for D (6 bases). This CDR3 comprises 15 residues. V was clipped by 0 bases and J by 3 bases, with 12 bases between them. CDR1 is SGHVS and CDR2 is FQNEAQ in the germline V gene. The chain's CDR3 is CASSLAGAALYEQYF. Here the CDR3 DNA reads TGTGCCAGCAGCTTAGCGGGGGCAGCTCTCTACGAGCAGTACTTC.

The chain is built from TRBV5-1 and TRBJ2-1; D possibly matches TRBD1 or TRBD2 (5 bases each). V dropped 4 bases and J dropped 6 bases, with 14 bases sitting between them. Germline CDR1 is SGHRS and CDR2 is YFSETQ. CDR3 length: 14 amino acids. The CDR3 DNA follows: TGCGCCAGCAGCACCGGGACCTCGAGCAATGAGCAGTTCTTC. Protein: CASSTGTSSNEQFF.

The J gene is TRBJ1-4, the V gene TRBV11-2; TRBD1 is a possible D gene (5 bases). The CDR3 length is 14 residues. The V gene's germline CDR1 is SGHAT and CDR2 FQNNGV. V gave up 5 bases and J gave up 5 bases, with 12 bases separating them. The CDR3 DNA follows: TGTGCCAGCAGCCCAGGGAGGGAGAATGAAAAACTGTTTTTT. As protein: CASSPGRENEKLFF.

This clone was observed many times. The chain links TRBV5-1 to TRBJ2-5; TRBD2 agrees at 13 bases. Losses at the gene ends were 2 bases for V and 4 bases for J; bases not matched to a gene: 11. CDR1 and CDR2 (germline): SGHRS, YFSETQ. This CDR3 is 18 amino acids long. The DNA of the CDR3 is TGCGCCAGCAGCTTAAGGACCTGGACTAGCGGGAGTGTAGAGACCCAGTACTTC. It specifies CASSLRTWTSGSVETQYF.

V is TRBV3-1 (or the pseudogene TRBV3-2) and J is TRBJ1-4; 8 positions match TRBD1. With V trimmed by 2 bases and J by 7 bases, 9 bases remained unmatched. Germline-derived CDR1 and CDR2 are LGHDT and YNNKEL (reference sequence). The CDR3 runs to 16 residues. The CDR3 is CASSQNSGTGFEKLFF. The CDR3, as DNA: TGTGCCAGCAGCCAAAATTCGGGGACAGGATTTGAAAAACTGTTTTTT.

The chain joins TRBV30 to TRBJ1-6, with 9 bases lining up with TRBD1. With V trimmed by 4 bases and J by 5 bases, 6 bases remained unmatched. There are 15 residues in the CDR3. CDR1 and CDR2 (germline): GTSNPN, SVGIG (reference sequence). The CDR3 loop is CAWIPGQGNNSPLHF. The CDR3 nucleotides read TGTGCCTGGATTCCGGGACAGGGAAATAATTCACCCCTCCACTTT. Based on the CDR3 plus reference TRBV30 and TRBJ1-6, the full variable domain is SQTIHQWPATLVQPVGSPLSLECTVEGTSNPNLYWYRQAAGRGLQLLFYSVGIGQISSEVPQNLSASRPQDRQFILSSKKLLLSDSGFYLCAWIPGQGNNSPLHFGNGTRLTVT.

The V call is TRBV2, the J call TRBJ1-3; no firm D call. The CDR3 consists of 15 residues. The V gene lost 6 bases and the J gene lost 0 bases, with 12 bases spanning the gap. CDR1 is SNHLY and CDR2 is FYNNEI in the germline V gene. The CDR3 protein is CASRGAFTSGNTIYF. The CDR3 coding sequence is TGTGCCAGCAGGGGAGCATTCACCTCTGGAAACACCATATATTTT. The full variable domain, in which reference TRBV2 and TRBJ1-3 provide the parts outside the CDR3, is EPEVTQTPSHQVTQMGQEVILRCVPISNHLYFYWYRQILGQKVEFLVSFYNNEISEKSEIFDDQFSVERPDGSNFTLKIRSTKLEDSAMYFCASRGAFTSGNTIYFGEGSWLTVV.

The chain couples TRBV7-9 to TRBJ2-3; D remains ambiguous. The CDR3 runs 14 residues. Germline loops: CDR1 SEHNR, CDR2 FQNEAQ (reference sequence). Trimming cost V 5 bases and J 1 base, with 10 bases left between them. The CDR3 DNA follows: TGTGCCAGCAGCGTTAGTCTTGGCACAGATACGCAGTATTTT. It codes for CASSVSLGTDTQYF.

V and J are TRBV13 and TRBJ1-1; D gene ambiguous. Trimming left V 0 bases short and J 10 bases short, with 9 bases between. Germline V gives CDR1 PRHDT, CDR2 FYEKMQ (reference sequence). The CDR3 has 12 amino acids. In DNA form, the CDR3 reads TGTGCCAGCAGCTTAGGAACCCCGGGAGCTTTCTTT. Translation gives CASSLGTPGAFF.

In the case of this clone: Other DNA sequences within the sample encode an identical CDR3. The genes are TRBV7-2 and TRBJ2-7; TRBD2 agrees at 8 bases. This CDR3 is 17 amino acids long. Germline V gives CDR1 SGHTA, CDR2 FQGNSA. V lost 1 base to trimming and J lost 4 bases; unmatched junction nucleotides: 12. The CDR3 DNA reads TGTGCCAGCAGCTTAGTGGTGGGGGCGGGAGGTCGGTACGAGCAGTACTTC. Amino acids: CASSLVVGAGGRYEQYF.

The CDR3 sequence: CASSIVVAQTQYF. CDR3 DNA sequence: TGTGCCAGCAGCATAGTTGTAGCCCAGACCCAGTACTTC. This chain connects TRBV5-6 to TRBJ2-5; no definite D call. Germline assignment: CDR1 SGHDT and CDR2 YYEEEE. The CDR3 loop spans 13 amino acids. The V gene lost 4 bases and the J gene lost 6 bases, with 13 bases spanning the gap.

CDR3 in DNA: TGTGCCAGCAGCCCTCGTCCCGGGACAGAATCTGGGGCCAACGTCCTGACTTTC. Encoded protein: CASSPRPGTESGANVLTF. The chain recombines TRBV7-8 with TRBJ2-6, with 7 bases aligning to TRBD1. The V gene end was trimmed by 5 bases and the J gene end by 1 base; junction bases not matched to a gene: 11. Germline-derived CDR1 and CDR2 are SGHVS and FQNEAQ. The CDR3 runs to 18 residues.

This chain uses TRBV2 with TRBJ1-5, with 8 bases aligning to TRBD1. CDR1 is SNHLY, CDR2 FYNNEI, per germline. This CDR3 spans 13 amino acids. The trim removed 6 bases at V and 9 bases at J, leaving 7 bases unmatched. CDR3 sequence (DNA): TGTGCCAGCAGGGGACAGGTTCAAGGGCCCCAGCATTTT. Translating it yields CASRGQVQGPQHF.

The chain carries TRBV6-4 and TRBJ2-1; maybe TRBD2 (5 bases). Germline assignment: CDR1 MRHNA and CDR2 SNTAGT. Deletions cut 0 bases from V and 5 bases from J, with 8 bases between. CDR3 length: 14 residues. CDR3 loop: CASSDSSGDNEQFF. CDR3 bases: TGTGCCAGCAGTGACTCGTCCGGGGACAATGAGCAGTTCTTC.

The V call is TRBV9, the J call TRBJ2-1; 8 nucleotides match TRBD2. The CDR3 covers 16 residues. Germline V gene data show CDR1 as SGDLS and CDR2 as YYNGEE. V dropped 0 bases and J dropped 4; count of bases not matched to a gene: 6. The CDR3 bases are TGTGCCAGCAGCGTAGCCCGCGGGGGGCCGTACAATGAGCAGTTCTTC. It is translated as CASSVARGGPYNEQFF.

This chain uses TRBV7-6 with TRBJ2-3; TRBD2 matches at 12 bases. In germline, CDR1 is SGHVS, CDR2 FNYEAQ. V was clipped by 2 bases and J by 2 bases; unmatched bases: 2. The CDR3 is 16 residues long. CDR3 protein: CASSLLAGGNTDTQYF. The CDR3 DNA follows: TGTGCCAGCAGCTTACTAGCGGGGGGGAACACAGATACGCAGTATTTT.

The chain joins TRBV21-1 to TRBJ2-2. TRBV21-1 is a pseudogene locus. The CDR3 is 18 amino acids. Written as DNA, the CDR3 is TGTGCCAGCAGCACCCGGACCCCCCAAAGGGAAGTCACCGGGGAGCTGTTTTTT. This translates into CASSTRTPQREVTGELFF.

V is TRBV5-1 and J is TRBJ2-5; D is unclear. Trimming took 0 bases from V and 5 from J, leaving 5 bases between them. Looked up from germline, CDR1 is SGHRS and CDR2 is YFSETQ. The CDR3 has 12 residues. The CDR3: CASSLEYETQYF. CDR3 DNA sequence: TGCGCCAGCAGCTTGGAGTATGAGACCCAGTACTTC.

This rearrangement joins TRBV4-2 to TRBJ2-5; 10 bases are shared with TRBD2. After removal of 0 bases from V and 4 bases from J, the junction contained 11 bases not matched to a gene. The germline V gene has CDR1 LGHNA and CDR2 YNFKEQ. The CDR3 is 18 amino acids. The CDR3 DNA reads as TGTGCCAGCAGCCAAGATCGAGTGGGGAGCGGGAGGGGAGAGACCCAGTACTTC. This encodes CASSQDRVGSGRGETQYF.

CDR3 in amino acids: CASSEWGDTEAFF. Here the CDR3 DNA reads TGTGCCAGCAGTGAATGGGGGGACACTGAAGCTTTCTTT. The V and J genes are TRBV6-1 and TRBJ1-1; D might be TRBD1 (5 bases). The CDR3 totals 13 residues. Trimming stripped 2 bases from V and 3 bases from J, with 7 bases between. Looked up from germline, CDR1 is MNHNS and CDR2 is SASEGT.

This chain uses TRBV7-2 with TRBJ1-2; 7 bases agree with TRBD1. The CDR3 covers 14 residues. Germline V gene sequence: CDR1 SGHTA, CDR2 FQGNSA. V shed 5 bases, J shed 4 bases, and the junction held 7 bases outside the gene matches. The CDR3 sequence: CASSAQGEGYGYTF. The DNA for the CDR3 is TGTGCCAGCAGCGCCCAGGGGGAGGGCTATGGCTACACCTTC.

The rearrangement joins TRBV18 to TRBJ2-1; maybe TRBD2 (6 bases). Germline assignment: CDR1 KGHSH and CDR2 LQKENI. V lost 2 bases, J lost 0 bases, and 8 bases lay in between. This CDR3 has 15 residues. CDR3 sequence (DNA): TGTGCCAGCTCACCAACCGGGGGCTCCTACAATGAGCAGTTCTTC. This gives the protein CASSPTGGSYNEQFF.